This T cell receptor beta chain appears in the sequencing data of a study of OX40 agonist ivuxolimab in advanced cancers. General study results and limits: Compared with CD4+, CD8+ T cells on average had more expanded clones. Doses of 0.1 to 3.0 mg/kg were accompanied by clonal expansion of CD4+ and CD8+ blood T cells by week 6. Low clonal expansion, among the lowest seen, marked partial responders at 0.1-3.0 mg/kg.

On this clone: Its target is not known.

Profiling relied on immunoSEQ multiplex PCR, and the TCRdb table lists in-frame clones only, not all of them. Of some 100,000 clones listed, 84% are singletons. The CDR3 spans 17 residues. The V gene's germline CDR1 is SGDLS and CDR2 YYNGEE. J gave up 8 bases and V 0 bases, and 9 bases lay outside the gene matches. This clonotype was sampled from an adult with an advanced solid tumor such as melanoma, head and neck, liver or kidney cancer. The chain carries TRBV9 and TRBJ2-1; 12 bases match TRBD2. Sequences were derived from CD4+ or CD8+ T cells sorted from blood, sampled in a trial of the OX40 agonist ivuxolimab. CDR3 nucleotide sequence: TGTGCCAGCAGCGTAGGGATCGCTAGCGGGGGGGCATATGAGCAGTTCTTC. Its protein is CASSVGIASGGAYEQFF.